Below, one T cell receptor (beta chain) is given with its context. What it binds is not known. The sample originates from a study of cytotoxic CD8 clonotypes in ibrutinib-treated CLL. For the study at large: Of a cohort that held around 10 relapsed/refractory and roughly 14 treatment-naive patients, roughly 18 were IGHV unmutated. Response samples were drawn at a median of approximately 11 months of treatment, range 6 to 36.

The repertoire was sequenced with immunoSEQ multiplex PCR; TCRdb's copy has only in-frame clones and lacks some. The sample carries approximately 120,000 clones, less than 90% recorded once. Study-level findings and limits: Public clonotypes proved infrequent, and on treatment they shrank or remained steady.

The CDR3 loop spans 15 amino acids. The V gene's germline CDR1 is SGHDT and CDR2 YYEEEE. The germline V and J ends were trimmed by 4 bases and 3 bases, with 14 bases remaining between them. The V gene is TRBV5-6, the J gene TRBJ1-3; D is perhaps TRBD1 (6 bases). This receptor was obtained from a human donor with chronic lymphocytic leukemia. Sequencing was performed on PBMCs, taken after 24 months of ibrutinib treatment. CDR3 nucleotide sequence: TGTGCCAGCAGCGGCCTACAGGGAAATGGAAACACCATATATTTT. The encoded protein is CASSGLQGNGNTIYF.